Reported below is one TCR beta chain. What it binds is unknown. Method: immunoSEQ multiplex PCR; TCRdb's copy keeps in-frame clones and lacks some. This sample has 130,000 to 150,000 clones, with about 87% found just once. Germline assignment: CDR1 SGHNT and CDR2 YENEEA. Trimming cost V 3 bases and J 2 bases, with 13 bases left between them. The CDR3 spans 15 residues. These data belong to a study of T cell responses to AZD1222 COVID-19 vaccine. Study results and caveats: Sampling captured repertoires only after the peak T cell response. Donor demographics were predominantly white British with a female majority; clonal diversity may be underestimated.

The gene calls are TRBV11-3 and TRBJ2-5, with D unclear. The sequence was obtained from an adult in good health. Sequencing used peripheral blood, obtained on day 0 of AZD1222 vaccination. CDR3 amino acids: CASSFSLSRQETQYF. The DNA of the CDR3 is TGTGCCAGCAGCTTTTCACTAAGCAGGCAAGAGACCCAGTACTTC.